This TCR beta chain was recorded in a study of cytomegalovirus exposure and HLA in healthy donors. Study-wide results and limits: A later analysis found common viral pathogens apparently linked to several of the most significant clusters.

Amplification used 60 Vbeta primers and 13 Jbeta primers. The repertoire was sequenced with immunoSEQ multiplex PCR; TCRdb's copy has only in-frame clones and lacks some. The table includes roughly 100,000 clones, approximately 72% detected once. A note on this clone: Its antigen remains unidentified.

Sequencing was carried out using PBMCs. The sequence was obtained from a man younger than 45 in good health and CMV-seronegative.

CDR3: CASSQDPGQGNTIYF. The CDR3 DNA reads TGCGCCAGCAGCCAAGATCCGGGACAGGGAAACACCATATATTTT. The chain employs TRBV4-1 and TRBJ1-3; TRBD1 agrees at 7 bases. This CDR3 comprises 15 residues. Germline CDR1 MGHRA, CDR2 YSYEKL. The ends lost 0 bases at V and 4 bases at J; junction bases unmatched: 3.